The rows below give T cell receptor beta chains drawn from one sample of a study of blood T cell repertoires in COVID-19. The repertoire was sequenced with immunoSEQ multiplex PCR; TCRdb's copy has only in-frame clones and lacks some. The repertoire holds roughly 250,000 clones, with about 88% as singletons. Material: peripheral blood. All receptors derive from a middle-aged woman who had recovered from COVID-19. Both conserved end residues are part of each CDR3. The order of the fields is J gene, V gene, clone size, D gene, CDR3 DNA, CDR3 protein. D genes are given only for firm matches. Where a row states a size, it is once, few, many or the class of an expanded clone; other rows omit it.

>TRBJ1-3|TRBV13|.|TRBD1
TGTGCCAGCAGCGAGGGACAGGTCGCCGGAGCCGGAAACACCATATATTTT
CASSEGQVAGAGNTIYF
>TRBJ1-2|TRBV25-1|.|.
TGTGCCAGCAGTGAAAGGGGAAGTGGCTACACCTTC
CASSERGSGYTF
>TRBJ1-3|TRBV7-2|.|.
TGTGCCAGCAGCTCCGCAGGCCATTGGAACACCATATATTTT
CASSSAGHWNTIYF
>TRBJ1-3|TRBV9|.|.
TGTGCCAGCAGCGTAGCGGGGGGGGGTTTCTCTGGAAACACCATATATTTT
CASSVAGGGFSGNTIYF
>TRBJ2-1|TRBV6-5|.|TRBD1
TGTGCCAGCAGCCTCGACAGGGGCTCCTACAATGAGCAGTTCTTC
CASSLDRGSYNEQFF
>TRBJ1-2|TRBV29-1|.|.
TGCAGCGTTGAAGGGGGCATGGGGTATGGCTACACCTTC
CSVEGGMGYGYTF
>TRBJ2-1|TRBV2|.|.
TGTGCCAGCAGTTCCGAACTCGTAACCCACAATGAGCAGTTCTTC
CASSSELVTHNEQFF
>TRBJ1-1|TRBV12-3/TRBV12-4|.|TRBD1
TGTGCCAGCAGCCTCCGGGACAGCACTGAAGCTTTCTTT
CASSLRDSTEAFF
>TRBJ1-2|TRBV28|.|.
TGTGCCAGCAGGGACAGTAACTATGGCTACACCTTC
CASRDSNYGYTF
>TRBJ1-2|TRBV27|.|.
TGTGCCAGCAGTTTATGGGCAGGGAATGGCTACACCTTC
CASSLWAGNGYTF
>TRBJ2-1|TRBV20-1|.|TRBD1
TGCAGTGCTCGACAGGGGGCCGGGCTGTTCTTC
CSARQGAGLFF
>TRBJ2-7|TRBV9|.|TRBD2
TGTGCCAGCAGCAAGGGGACTAGCGGGAGGGCTTACCACGAGCAGTACTTC
CASSKGTSGRAYHEQYF
>TRBJ2-1|TRBV5-4|.|TRBD2
TGTGCCAGCAGCCGGGGACTAGGATACAATGAGCAGTTCTTC
CASSRGLGYNEQFF
>TRBJ2-7|TRBV10-1|few|.
TGCGCCAGGGGAGTTAGCTACGAGCAGTACTTC
CARGVSYEQYF
>TRBJ2-3|TRBV29-1|.|TRBD1
TGCAGCGCCGCACGGCAGGGGGCGGCAGATACGCAGTATTTT
CSAARQGAADTQYF
>TRBJ2-1|TRBV4-3|few|TRBD2
TGCGCCAGCAGCCAAGATCTACTTGAGACTAGCGGGGTTAGTGAGCAGTTCTTC
CASSQDLLETSGVSEQFF
>TRBJ2-7|TRBV6-5|once|TRBD1
TGTGCCAGCAGCTACCGGGACAGGGGGTCCTACGAGCAGTACTTC
CASSYRDRGSYEQYF
>TRBJ2-7|TRBV6-2/TRBV6-3|.|TRBD2
TGTGCCAGCAGTTACCCTCCTAGCGGGAGACTGACCTACGAGCAGTACTTC
CASSYPPSGRLTYEQYF
>TRBJ2-7|TRBV3-1/TRBV3-2|once|.
TGTGCCAGCAGCCAAGCCACTCCCTCCTACGAGCAGTACTTC
CASSQATPSYEQYF
>TRBJ2-6|TRBV18|.|.
TGTGCCAGCTCACCCCTCTCTGGGGCCAACGTCCTGACTTTC
CASSPLSGANVLTF
>TRBJ2-5|TRBV4-2|.|TRBD2
TGTGCCAGCAGCCAAGCGCGGCGGGAGACAGAGACCCAGTACTTC
CASSQARRETETQYF
>TRBJ1-1|TRBV12-3/TRBV12-4|.|TRBD1
TGTGCCAGCGGACAGGGAGGCACTGAAGCTTTCTTT
CASGQGGTEAFF
>TRBJ2-1|TRBV6-5|once|.
TGTGCCAGCAGTTTCACGGGAGAGCAGTTCTTC
CASSFTGEQFF
>TRBJ2-1|TRBV24-1|few|.
TGTGCCACCAGTGATGAAAACTTGGATGAGCAGTTCTTC
CATSDENLDEQFF
>TRBJ1-6|TRBV9|few|.
TGTGCCAGCAGCGTTAACCCTATTTCCTATAATTCACCCCTCCACTTT
CASSVNPISYNSPLHF
>TRBJ1-2|TRBV4-2|.|.
TGTGCCAGCAGCCAAGATCGGGGGAGCGCCTATGGCTACACCTTC
CASSQDRGSAYGYTF
>TRBJ1-2|TRBV6-6|.|.
TGTGCCAGCAGCCCGGGGGGAGTTGGCTACACCTTC
CASSPGGVGYTF
>TRBJ1-1|TRBV4-3|.|TRBD1
TGCGCCAGCAGCCAGGGGGACAGGGCGGCCACTGAAGCTTTCTTT
CASSQGDRAATEAFF
>TRBJ2-7|TRBV3-1/TRBV3-2|.|.
TGTGCCAGCAGCCAAGGGGCAGGGATCTACGAGCAGTACTTC
CASSQGAGIYEQYF
>TRBJ2-1|TRBV18|.|TRBD1
TGTGCCAGCTCACCGAGGACAGGAACCTCCTACAATGAGCAGTTCTTC
CASSPRTGTSYNEQFF
>TRBJ2-2|TRBV24-1|.|.
TGTGCCACCAGTCGCGGCACCGGGGAGCTGTTTTTT
CATSRGTGELFF
>TRBJ2-7|TRBV4-1|.|.
TGCGCCAGCAGCCAAGACCCCGGCTGGGCGGGACAGCAGTACTTC
CASSQDPGWAGQQYF
>TRBJ1-3|TRBV9|.|.
TGTGCCAGCAGCTCAACAGGTGATACGGACACCATATATTTT
CASSSTGDTDTIYF
>TRBJ1-1|TRBV9|.|.
TGTGCCAGCAGCGCAATACAGGGATCGAACACTGAAGCTTTCTTT
CASSAIQGSNTEAFF
>TRBJ2-5|TRBV18|few|.
TGTGCCAGCTCACCTCTAGAGACAGAAGAGACCCAGTACTTC
CASSPLETEETQYF
>TRBJ2-7|TRBV19|.|.
TGTGCCAGTAGTACTGCAGCGAGAAGCAACTACGAGCAGTACTTC
CASSTAARSNYEQYF
>TRBJ1-2|TRBV5-1|.|.
TGCGCCAGCAGCCCCAGACCTATGACAGGAGGACCTAACTATGGCTACACCTTC
CASSPRPMTGGPNYGYTF
>TRBJ2-2|TRBV30|.|TRBD2
TGTGCCTGGTCGGGGGGATCCACCGGGGAGCTGTTTTTT
CAWSGGSTGELFF
>TRBJ1-4|TRBV3-1/TRBV3-2|.|.
TGTGCCAGCAGCCACAGACAGTCAACTAATGAAAAACTGTTTTTT
CASSHRQSTNEKLFF
>TRBJ1-2|TRBV19|.|.
TGTGCCAGTAGTATCGATACAGGAAACTATGGCTACACCTTC
CASSIDTGNYGYTF
>TRBJ2-5|TRBV30|.|TRBD2
TGTGCCTGGGAGGAGCGGGGGGGGCAGTACTTC
CAWEERGGQYF
>TRBJ2-5|TRBV6-6|.|.
TGTGCCAGCAGTTACGCGGGGACGTGGCAGGGAGAGACCCAGTACTTC
CASSYAGTWQGETQYF
>TRBJ2-3|TRBV4-3|.|.
TGCGCCAGCAGCCATGAATTCAGGGTTACAGATACGCAGTATTTT
CASSHEFRVTDTQYF
>TRBJ1-6|TRBV28|.|TRBD1
TGTGCCAGCAGTTCCGGACAGGGTTTTTATTCACCCCTCCACTTT
CASSSGQGFYSPLHF
>TRBJ1-1|TRBV7-3|.|TRBD1
TGTGCCAGCAGCCCCCAGGGGGGCCTCATGAACACTGAAGCTTTCTTT
CASSPQGGLMNTEAFF
>TRBJ1-2|TRBV30|.|.
TGTGCCTGGAGTGGGGGCCTTGACTATGGCTACACCTTC
CAWSGGLDYGYTF
>TRBJ2-5|TRBV12-2|.|.
TGTGCAAGTCGCTTACCTGGGACTAGCGGCAACCAAGAGACCCAGTACTTC
CASRLPGTSGNQETQYF
>TRBJ1-1|TRBV6-5|.|.
TGTGCCAGCAGCCGAACAGGCGCCACTGAAGCTTTCTTT
CASSRTGATEAFF
>TRBJ1-4|TRBV30|.|TRBD1
TGTGCCTGGAGTCGCGACAGGGCTGGTGAAAAACTGTTTTTT
CAWSRDRAGEKLFF
>TRBJ1-5|TRBV10-3|.|TRBD1
TGTGCCATCAGTGAGGGGACAGGGGGTTTCGAGCCCCAGCATTTT
CAISEGTGGFEPQHF
>TRBJ2-7|TRBV6-5|.|TRBD1
TGTGCCAGCACCCGGCCGCGGGGACAGGGAGGAGAGCAGTACTTC
CASTRPRGQGGEQYF
>TRBJ1-6|TRBV23-1|.|TRBD1
TGCGCCAGCAGTCATGTGGAGACAGGGTTACATTCACCCCTCCACTTT
CASSHVETGLHSPLHF
>TRBJ2-2|TRBV5-1|.|.
TGCGCCAGCAAACAGATAGGACACGGGGGAGGAGACGGGGAGCTGTTTTTT
CASKQIGHGGGDGELFF
>TRBJ1-1|TRBV14|.|TRBD1
TGTGCCAGCAGCCAGAACAGGGGGCGCGGCACTGAAGCTTTCTTT
CASSQNRGRGTEAFF
>TRBJ1-5|TRBV19|.|.
TGTGCCAGTAGTATAGGGTGGGCAGATCAGCCCCAGCATTTT
CASSIGWADQPQHF
>TRBJ1-3|TRBV7-6|.|.
TGTGCCAGCAGCTTAGACACCTCCGTCTCTGGAAACACCATATATTTT
CASSLDTSVSGNTIYF
>TRBJ1-2|TRBV10-3|.|TRBD1
TGTGCCATCAGAGGAACAGGGGCCAACTATGGCTACACCTTC
CAIRGTGANYGYTF
>TRBJ1-2|TRBV6-5|.|.
TGTGCCAGCAGTTACAACGGTTTCTATGGCTACACCTTC
CASSYNGFYGYTF
>TRBJ2-3|TRBV5-1|.|TRBD1
TGCGCCAGCAGCTTGGAGGGGGCGGATACGCAGTATTTT
CASSLEGADTQYF